Each of the 6 T cell receptor beta chains below was sequenced from the same sample in a study of cytomegalovirus exposure and HLA in healthy donors. This PCR relied on a set of 60 Vbeta primers and 13 Jbeta primers. Repertoires were generated with immunoSEQ multiplex PCR, while TCRdb's copy carries only in-frame clones and drops some. The top ten hold 5.1% of the sample, which has about 140,000 clones, over 70% seen once. Sequenced sample: PBMCs. These receptors were taken from a male donor in good health and CMV-seronegative.

The chain couples TRBV19 to TRBJ2-1, with D possibly TRBD2 on 5 matching bases. The CDR3 consists of 13 residues. Per the germline V gene, CDR1 is LNHDA and CDR2 is SQIVND (reference sequence). V lost 5 bases and J lost 9, with 14 bases in between. In DNA form, the CDR3 reads TGTGCCAGTAGTCGGACTCCTACCGGTGAGCAGTTCTTC. It codes for CASSRTPTGEQFF.

This chain uses TRBV10-3 with TRBJ2-4; 8 nucleotides match TRBD2. The V and J ends lost 4 bases and 8 bases, in that order; junction bases with no gene match: 4. CDR3 length: 13 amino acids. Per the germline V gene, CDR1 is ENHRY and CDR2 is SYGVKD. For the CDR3, the DNA is TGTGCCATCAGTGGGGGACTAGATGACATTCAGTACTTC. It specifies CAISGGLDDIQYF.

This clone was counted between two and nine times. This rearrangement joins TRBV7-6 to TRBJ1-2; D possibly corresponds to TRBD1 (6 bases). Per germline, CDR1 SGHVS and CDR2 FNYEAQ. This CDR3 contains 15 residues. V lost 4 bases and J lost 0, with 12 bases in between. CDR3 residues: CASSSGHPANYGYTF. The DNA for the CDR3 is TGTGCCAGCAGCTCGGGACATCCAGCTAACTATGGCTACACCTTC. Supplemented by reference TRBV7-6 and TRBJ1-2, the full variable domain reads GAGVSQSPRYKVTKRGQDVALRCDPISGHVSLYWYRQALGQGPEFLTYFNYEAQQDKSGLPNDRFSAERPEGSISTLTIQRTEQRDSAMYRCASSSGHPANYGYTFGSGTRLTVV.

This sequence joins TRBV2 and TRBJ2-5; the match to TRBD1 covers 8 bases. From germline, CDR1 is SNHLY and CDR2 FYNNEI. Losses at the gene ends were 6 bases for V and 8 bases for J; bases not matched to a gene: 5. The CDR3 has 12 residues. The CDR3 sequence is CASRGTGSTQYF. CDR3 DNA: TGTGCCAGCAGAGGGACAGGAAGCACCCAGTACTTC.

The rearrangement uses TRBV7-8 and TRBJ2-7, with TRBD1 as a possible D gene (6 bases). There are 16 residues in the CDR3. Germline V CDR1 and CDR2: SGHVS, FQNEAQ. V was pared by 1 base and J by 0 bases, with 13 bases between. The CDR3 DNA follows: TGTGCCAGCAGCTTAGACAGGGATTCGTCCTCCTACGAGCAGTACTTC. Encoded protein: CASSLDRDSSSYEQYF. Together with reference TRBV7-8 and TRBJ2-7, the CDR3 gives the full variable domain: GAGVSQSPRYKVAKRGQDVALRCDPISGHVSLFWYQQALGQGPEFLTYFQNEAQLDKSGLPSDRFFAERPEGSVSTLKIQRTQQEDSAVYLCASSLDRDSSSYEQYFGPGTRLTVT.

The gene calls are TRBV6-5 and TRBJ1-1, with no clear D. Deletions cut 2 bases from V and 6 bases from J, with 7 bases between. Germline loops: CDR1 MNHEY, CDR2 SVGAGI. This CDR3 is 12 amino acids long. DNA of the CDR3: TGTGCCAGCAGTTACCTTAACTCTGAAGCTTTCTTT. Translated, it gives CASSYLNSEAFF.